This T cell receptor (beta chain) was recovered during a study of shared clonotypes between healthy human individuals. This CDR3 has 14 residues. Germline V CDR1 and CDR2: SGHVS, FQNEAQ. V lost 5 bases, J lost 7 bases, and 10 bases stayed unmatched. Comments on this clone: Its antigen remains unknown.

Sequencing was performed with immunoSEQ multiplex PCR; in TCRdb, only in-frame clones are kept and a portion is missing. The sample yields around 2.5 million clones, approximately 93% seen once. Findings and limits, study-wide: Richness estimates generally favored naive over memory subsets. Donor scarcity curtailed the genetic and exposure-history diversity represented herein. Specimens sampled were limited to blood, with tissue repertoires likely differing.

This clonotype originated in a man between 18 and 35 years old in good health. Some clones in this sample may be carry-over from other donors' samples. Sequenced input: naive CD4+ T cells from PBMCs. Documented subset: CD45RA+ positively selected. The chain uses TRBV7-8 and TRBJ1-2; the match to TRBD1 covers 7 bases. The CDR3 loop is CASSTLQGVVGYTF. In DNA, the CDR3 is TGTGCCAGCAGCACTCTTCAGGGGGTGGTTGGCTACACCTTC.